This T cell receptor beta chain stems from a study of identical twins. Study-level results: There were fewer insertions in abundant cord blood beta clonotypes, but memory repertoires showed no such pattern.

Trimming left V 4 bases short and J 5 bases short, with 12 bases between. The CDR3 contains 14 residues. Germline V gene lookup returns CDR1 LGHDT and CDR2 YNNKEL (reference sequence). TCRdb reanalysed the 5' RACE reads using MiXCR and keeps one entry per CDR3 protein. The table has a few hundred thousand distinct CDR3 sequences, more than 20% seen once. This clonotype was seen a few times. The antigen is undetermined. These data also formed part of another study, on T cells expressing NK-cell markers. That source notes: For several experiments, T cell sorting was restricted to the alpha-beta TCR population by means of an anti-gamma-delta TCR antibody. Dominance of the CD3+CD56-NKG2C+ fraction by these clonotypes also held in a few donors.

Sequencing was performed on CD4+ T cells sorted from blood. The clonotype originates from a woman between 18 and 30 years old in good health. The chain recombines TRBV3-1 with TRBJ1-5; D remains unclear. The CDR3 loop is CASSLLAGDQPQHF. In DNA, the CDR3 is TGTGCCAGCAGCCTCCTGGCGGGAGATCAGCCCCAGCATTTT. Supplemented by reference TRBV3-1 and TRBJ1-5, the full variable domain reads DTAVSQTPKYLVTQMGNDKSIKCEQNLGHDTMYWYKQDSKKFLKIMFSYNNKELIINETVPNRFSPKSPDKAHLNLHINSLELGDSAVYFCASSLLAGDQPQHFGDGTRLSIL.